Below are 13 T cell receptor beta chains sequenced from a single sample in a study of cytomegalovirus exposure and HLA in healthy donors. The PCR contained 60 Vbeta and 13 Jbeta primers. This table comes from immunoSEQ multiplex PCR, and its TCRdb copy is limited to in-frame clones, with some not included. The table records more than 110,000 clones, around 80% of them present only once. Sequencing input: PBMCs. The receptors shown here come from a man younger than 45 in good health and CMV-seronegative.

The genes are TRBV18 and TRBJ1-2; TRBD1 matches at 9 bases. This CDR3 is built from 15 residues. V was pared by 4 bases and J by 4 bases, with 7 bases of the junction left unmatched. The germline CDR1 and CDR2 sequences are KGHSH and LQKENI. The CDR3 region is CASSRWDRVIYGYTF. The CDR3 nucleotides are TGTGCCAGCTCACGCTGGGACAGGGTTATCTATGGCTACACCTTC.

This sequence joins TRBV4-1 and TRBJ2-7; D uncertain. Germline CDR1 is MGHRA and CDR2 is YSYEKL. V was pared by 0 bases and J by 0 bases, with 9 bases between. The CDR3 sequence is 15 residues long. CDR3 nucleotide sequence: TGCGCCAGCAGCCAAGATGGGCAGAGCTCCTACGAGCAGTACTTC. It encodes CASSQDGQSSYEQYF.

The chain employs TRBV5-4 and TRBJ2-7; D may be TRBD1 (6 bases). The CDR3 contains 15 residues. Trimming shortened V by 0 bases and J by 1 base, and 11 bases separated the two germline ends. Per germline, CDR1 SGHNT and CDR2 YYREEE (reference sequence). The CDR3: CASSLVPGVSYEQYF. The CDR3 DNA sequence: TGTGCCAGCAGCTTGGTTCCAGGGGTGTCCTACGAGCAGTACTTC.

The chain combines TRBV4-1 with TRBJ2-1, with D hard to call. Germline V gene data show CDR1 as MGHRA and CDR2 as YSYEKL. V dropped 0 bases and J dropped 4 bases, with 13 bases sitting between them. The CDR3 contains 16 residues. The CDR3 here is CASSQDYRALYNEQFF. CDR3 nucleotide sequence: TGCGCCAGCAGCCAAGATTATCGAGCGCTATACAATGAGCAGTTCTTC.

J is TRBJ2-5 and V is TRBV11-2; 8 nucleotides match TRBD2. This CDR3 has 14 residues. Germline CDR1 reads SGHAT; CDR2 reads FQNNGV. Trimming cost V 5 bases and J 1 base; bases outside gene matches: 3. The CDR3 nucleotides are TGTGCCAGCAGCCCAGGGACTAGCCAAGAGACCCAGTACTTC. Translated: CASSPGTSQETQYF.

The chain has TRBV15 and TRBJ1-2; 7 positions agree with TRBD1. Germline lookup yields CDR1 LNHNV and CDR2 YYDKDF (reference sequence). The CDR3 runs to 15 residues. Losses at the gene ends were 0 bases for V and 4 bases for J; bases not matched to a gene: 5. The CDR3 DNA reads as TGTGCCACCAGCAGAGATATAGGGGACAGCTATGGCTACACCTTC. Its translation is CATSRDIGDSYGYTF.

The chain employs TRBV6-5 and TRBJ2-3; D is ambiguous. The germline V gene has CDR1 MNHEY and CDR2 SVGAGI. V was trimmed by 0 bases and J by 0 bases, leaving 7 bases between them. The CDR3 is made up of 15 amino acids. CDR3 region: CASSYSMASTDTQYF. DNA of the CDR3: TGTGCCAGCAGTTACTCGATGGCTAGCACAGATACGCAGTATTTT.

This chain joins TRBV6-5 and TRBJ1-2; 8 bases match TRBD1. CDR3 length equals 13 residues. The J segment lost 4 bases and the V segment lost 2 bases, leaving 0 bases of the junction unmatched. Germline CDR1 and CDR2: MNHEY and SVGAGI. For the CDR3, the DNA is TGTGCCAGCAGTTACACAGGGGGCTATGGCTACACCTTC. Its translation is CASSYTGGYGYTF.

This sequence joins TRBV4-2 and TRBJ1-5, with D unresolved. The CDR3 length is 15 residues. Trimming removed 1 base at V and 5 bases at J, with 12 bases between. The germline V gene has CDR1 LGHNA and CDR2 YNFKEQ. CDR3 region: CASSQGEGTDQPQHF. The CDR3 DNA follows: TGTGCCAGCAGCCAAGGGGAGGGAACGGATCAGCCCCAGCATTTT.

This clone has only a few counts. The chain has TRBV7-9 and TRBJ1-4, with TRBD1 matching 9 bases. The CDR3 is 14 residues long. Germline CDR1 reads SEHNR; CDR2 reads FQNEAQ (reference sequence). Trimming took 3 bases from V and 8 from J; bases not matched to a gene: 4. CDR3 amino acids: CASSLDRGNEKLFF. In nucleotides, the CDR3 is TGTGCCAGCAGCTTGGACAGGGGAAACGAAAAACTGTTTTTT.

The CDR3 region is CASSLGTEETQYF. In DNA, the CDR3 is TGCGCCAGCAGCCTAGGGACAGAAGAGACCCAGTACTTC. The chain carries TRBV5-1 and TRBJ2-5; 7 bases are a match to TRBD1. The CDR3 spans 13 residues. CDR1 and CDR2 (germline): SGHRS, YFSETQ. Trimming at V came to 4 bases and at J to 3 bases, leaving 3 bases not matched to a gene.

This chain joins TRBV5-1 and TRBJ1-1, with 10 nucleotides matching TRBD1. Germline V gene sequence: CDR1 SGHRS, CDR2 YFSETQ. This CDR3 comprises 15 residues. V was pared by 4 bases and J by 5 bases, with 8 bases of the junction left unmatched. The CDR3 is CASSGRQGAGTEAFF. As DNA, the CDR3 is TGCGCCAGCAGCGGAAGACAGGGGGCGGGAACTGAAGCTTTCTTT.

The chain employs TRBV19 and TRBJ1-1; D is ambiguous. Trimming stripped 4 bases from V and 1 base from J, with 10 bases between. Germline assignment: CDR1 LNHDA and CDR2 SQIVND (reference sequence). CDR3 length: 14 amino acids. CDR3: CASSKVQENTEAFF. DNA for the CDR3: TGTGCCAGTAGTAAGGTCCAGGAGAACACTGAAGCTTTCTTT.